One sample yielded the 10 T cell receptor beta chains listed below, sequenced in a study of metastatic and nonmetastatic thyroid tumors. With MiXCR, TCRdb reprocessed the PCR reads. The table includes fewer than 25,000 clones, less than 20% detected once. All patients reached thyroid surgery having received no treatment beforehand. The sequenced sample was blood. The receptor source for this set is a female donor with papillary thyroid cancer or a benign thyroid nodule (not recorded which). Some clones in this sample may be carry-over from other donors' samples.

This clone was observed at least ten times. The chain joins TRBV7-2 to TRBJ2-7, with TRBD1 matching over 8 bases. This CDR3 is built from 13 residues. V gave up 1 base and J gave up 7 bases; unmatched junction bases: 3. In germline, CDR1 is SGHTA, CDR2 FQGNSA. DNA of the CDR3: TGTGCCAGCAGCTTAGTGGGGGACAGGGAGCAGTACTTC. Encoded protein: CASSLVGDREQYF.

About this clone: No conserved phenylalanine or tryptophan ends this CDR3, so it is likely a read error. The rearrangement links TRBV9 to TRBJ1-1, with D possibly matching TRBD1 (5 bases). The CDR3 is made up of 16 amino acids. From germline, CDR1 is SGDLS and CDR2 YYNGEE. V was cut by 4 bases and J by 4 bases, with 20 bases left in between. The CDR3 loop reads CASSPQSGVGGTEAFL. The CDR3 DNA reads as TGTGCCAGCAGCCCACAATCGGGGGTGGGGGGCACTGAAGCTTTCCTT.

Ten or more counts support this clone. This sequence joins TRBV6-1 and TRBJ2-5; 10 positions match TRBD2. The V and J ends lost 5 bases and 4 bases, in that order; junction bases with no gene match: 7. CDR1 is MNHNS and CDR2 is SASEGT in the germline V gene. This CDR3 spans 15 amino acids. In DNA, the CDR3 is TGTGCCAGCAGTCTGGGGGTAGCGGGAGGAGAGACCCAGTACTTC. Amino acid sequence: CASSLGVAGGETQYF.

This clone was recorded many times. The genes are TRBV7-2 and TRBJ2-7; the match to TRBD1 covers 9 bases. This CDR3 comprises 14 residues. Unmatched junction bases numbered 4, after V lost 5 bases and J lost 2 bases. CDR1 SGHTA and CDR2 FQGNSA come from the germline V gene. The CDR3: CASSPRTGAYEQYF. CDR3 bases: TGTGCCAGCAGCCCCAGGACAGGGGCCTACGAGCAGTACTTC.

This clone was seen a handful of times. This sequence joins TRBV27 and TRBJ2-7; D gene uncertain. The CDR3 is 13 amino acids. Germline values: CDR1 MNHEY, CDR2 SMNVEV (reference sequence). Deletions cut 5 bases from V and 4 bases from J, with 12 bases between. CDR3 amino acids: CASSLDVRYEQYF. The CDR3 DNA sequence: TGTGCCAGCAGTCTGGATGTACGGTACGAGCAGTACTTC.

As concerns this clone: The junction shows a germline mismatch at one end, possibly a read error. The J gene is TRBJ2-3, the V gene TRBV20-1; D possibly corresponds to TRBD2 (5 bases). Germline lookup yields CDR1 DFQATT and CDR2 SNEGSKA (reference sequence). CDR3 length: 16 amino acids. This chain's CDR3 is CCASVCTRAGTDPQYF. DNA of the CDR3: TGCTGTGCTAGTGTTTGTACAAGGGCGGGCACAGATCCGCAGTATTTT.

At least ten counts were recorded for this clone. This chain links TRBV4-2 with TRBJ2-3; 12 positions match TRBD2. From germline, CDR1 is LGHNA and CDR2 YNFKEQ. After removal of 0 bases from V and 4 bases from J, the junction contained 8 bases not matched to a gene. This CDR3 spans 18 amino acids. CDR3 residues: CASSQELAGGPRADTQYF. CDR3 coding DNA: TGTGCCAGCAGCCAAGAGCTAGCGGGAGGGCCAAGGGCAGATACGCAGTATTTT.

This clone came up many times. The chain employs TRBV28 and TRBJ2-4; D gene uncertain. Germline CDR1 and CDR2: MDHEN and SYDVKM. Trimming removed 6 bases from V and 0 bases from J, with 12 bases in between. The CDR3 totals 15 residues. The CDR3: CASSTTEIAKNIQYF. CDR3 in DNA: TGTGCCAGCAGCACGACCGAGATAGCCAAAAACATTCAGTACTTC.

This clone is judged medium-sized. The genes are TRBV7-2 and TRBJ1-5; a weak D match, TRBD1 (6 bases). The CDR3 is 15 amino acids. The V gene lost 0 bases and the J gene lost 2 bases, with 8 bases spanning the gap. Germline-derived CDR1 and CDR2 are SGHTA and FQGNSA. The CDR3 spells CASSLARGGNQPQHF. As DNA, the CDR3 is TGTGCCAGCAGCTTAGCCAGGGGAGGCAATCAGCCCCAGCATTTT.

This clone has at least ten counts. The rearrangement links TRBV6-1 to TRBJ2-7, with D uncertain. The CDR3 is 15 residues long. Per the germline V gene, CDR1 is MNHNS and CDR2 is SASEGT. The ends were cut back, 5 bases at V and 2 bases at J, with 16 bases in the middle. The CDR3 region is CASSYVALATYEQYF. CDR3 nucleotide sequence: TGTGCCAGCAGTTATGTTGCCTTGGCTACCTACGAGCAGTACTTC.